The rows below give T cell receptor beta chains drawn from one sample of a study of blood T cell repertoires in COVID-19. The method was immunoSEQ multiplex PCR; TCRdb's version includes in-frame clones alone and lacks a portion of them. The sample includes roughly 250,000 clones, 84% of them seen just once. Sequencing was carried out using peripheral blood. The source is a man in his fifties or sixties with acute or convalescent COVID-19. The CDR3 runs from the conserved cysteine through the conserved F or W. Clone size is shown for a subset of rows, as once, few, many or a class of expanded clone.

J gene	clone size	V gene	CDR3 protein
TRBJ1-2	once	TRBV9	CASSEGRAGYTF
TRBJ1-2	.	TRBV19	CASSIEDREDFYGYTF
TRBJ2-3	few	TRBV9	CASSLGQTTDTQYF
TRBJ2-1	.	TRBV2	CASSELGTSGRVGYNEQFF
TRBJ1-1	.	TRBV4-1	CASSHPGTGGTEAFF
TRBJ1-1	few	TRBV5-1	CASRDLDRGQRGTEAFF
TRBJ1-3	.	TRBV30	CAWKDPRGINSGNTIYF
TRBJ2-4	few	TRBV30	CAWQLAKNIQYF
TRBJ1-4	once	TRBV5-1	CASSDTGGYEKLFF
TRBJ1-3	.	TRBV11-2	CASSQQGTGNTIYF
TRBJ2-7	.	TRBV6-5	CAGGFYEQYF
TRBJ1-1	few	TRBV2	CASKDSLNTEAFF
TRBJ2-3	.	TRBV5-4	CASSRGGTVSTDTQYF
TRBJ2-7	.	TRBV21-1	CANSRAGGPEQYF